This TCR beta chain was captured by sequencing in a study of cytomegalovirus exposure and HLA in healthy donors. The V segment lost 0 bases and the J segment 4 bases; nucleotides outside the gene matches: 5. Germline V lookup: CDR1 MNHEY, CDR2 SMNVEV (reference sequence). CDR3 size: 16 residues. The study's findings and limits: A missense DCLRE1C variant was associated with V- and J-gene trimming of TCR beta chains in a later analysis, and an independent cohort replicated the association.

Note on this clone: Its antigen is as yet unknown.

Primers for the PCR totalled 60 Vbeta and 13 Jbeta. Produced via immunoSEQ multiplex PCR; TCRdb's table is partial and in-frame only. The repertoire table contains roughly 100,000 clones. The V call is TRBV27, the J call TRBJ1-2, with TRBD1 identical over 10 bases. The material sequenced was PBMCs. This TCR was sampled from a middle-aged man in good health and CMV-seronegative. CDR3 coding DNA: TGTGCCAGCAGTTTATCGGGGACAGGGGTTAGCTATGGCTACACCTTC. Translated, it gives CASSLSGTGVSYGYTF.